This T cell receptor beta chain was sequenced in a study of cytomegalovirus exposure and HLA in healthy donors. Study-wide points: Among TCR sequences, most were rare, though some public TCRs appeared in many donors. Accounts indicate the classifier identified cytomegalovirus status with strong specificity and sensitivity.

The CDR3 has 15 amino acids. Looked up from germline, CDR1 is MNHEY and CDR2 is SVGAGI. Trimming took 4 bases from V and 5 from J, leaving 17 bases between them. As concerns this clone: Its antigen remains unknown.

PCR was performed using 60 Vbeta and 13 Jbeta primers. Clones were read by immunoSEQ multiplex PCR, and TCRdb kept only the in-frame ones, dropping some. The sample carries 100,000 to 150,000 clones, over 70% recorded once. The source material was PBMCs. This sequence joins TRBV6-5 and TRBJ1-2; D is unresolved. This clonotype originated in a woman aged 45-65 years in good health and CMV-seropositive. The DNA of the CDR3 is TGTGCCAGCAGTTTCGCCCTGGGCCGACTATATGGCTACACCTTC. It yields the protein CASSFALGRLYGYTF.